A selection of T cell receptor beta chains follows, all from one sample in a study of blood T cell repertoires in COVID-19. Assay: immunoSEQ multiplex PCR; the TCRdb copy retains only in-frame clones and omits some. This sample yields 30,000 to 45,000 clones, of which over 80% are seen a single time; 13% to 15% belongs to the top ten. The sequenced material came from peripheral blood. The receptors derive from a human donor in a cohort sampled during active COVID-19. CDR3s include the opening cysteine and the closing phenylalanine or tryptophan. D genes are given only for firm matches. Some rows mark clone size as missing; the rest say once, few, many or name a class of expanded clone.

clone size	J gene	D gene	V gene	CDR3 DNA	CDR3 protein
medium-sized	TRBJ1-2	-	TRBV7-8	TGTGCCAGCAGCTTAATCGGCTATGGCTACACCTTC	CASSLIGYGYTF
-	TRBJ2-3	-	TRBV9	TGTGCCAGCACTCCTAGCGAGACAGATACGCAGTATTTT	CASTPSETDTQYF
-	TRBJ2-5	-	TRBV6-2/TRBV6-3	TGTGCCAGCAGTTACTCGGAGGAAGGGACCCAGTACTTC	CASSYSEEGTQYF
-	TRBJ2-1	-	TRBV7-8	TGTGCCAGCAAACGCCAAAGGGGGGGGATTTACAATGAGCAGTTCTTC	CASKRQRGGIYNEQFF
-	TRBJ2-3	TRBD2	TRBV2	TGTGCCAGCAACCGTCAGCGGGGGGTCACAGATACGCAGTATTTT	CASNRQRGVTDTQYF
-	TRBJ2-3	TRBD1	TRBV4-3	TGCGCCAGCAGCCAAGATTTGGCAGGGGGAGCGGGCACAGATACGCAGTATTTT	CASSQDLAGGAGTDTQYF
few	TRBJ2-1	-	TRBV7-9	TGTGCCAGCAGCTTAGTACGGGGGTCCCAGCAGTTCTTC	CASSLVRGSQQFF
-	TRBJ1-2	-	TRBV7-2	TGTGCCAGCAGCTTAGAAAATAGATGGTATGGCTACACCTTC	CASSLENRWYGYTF
-	TRBJ2-2	-	TRBV7-7	TGTGCTAGCAGCCAATTTACAGGAAACACCGGGGAGCTGTTTTTT	CASSQFTGNTGELFF
-	TRBJ2-5	TRBD2	TRBV4-2	TGTGCCAGCAGCCAAGGTCAGCGGGGGCTCCAAGAGACCCAGTACTTC	CASSQGQRGLQETQYF
-	TRBJ1-1	TRBD1	TRBV3-1/TRBV3-2	TGTGCCAGCAGCCAACAGGAGACAGGGAGGCTTGAAGCTTTCTTT	CASSQQETGRLEAFF
-	TRBJ2-7	-	TRBV24-1	TGTGCCACCAGTGCCAGAAACAGCTACGAGCAGTACTTC	CATSARNSYEQYF
-	TRBJ1-1	-	TRBV27	TGTGCCAGCAGTTTAAGCCCGGGAAGAAGGAACACTGAAGCTTTCTTT	CASSLSPGRRNTEAFF
-	TRBJ1-6	-	TRBV7-8	TGTGCCAGCAGCTTGGGGTCGTCGGGGGAAAAAGGGTCACCCCTCCACTTT	CASSLGSSGEKGSPLHF
-	TRBJ2-7	TRBD1	TRBV6-5	TGTGCCAGCAGTCCCGGAGGACAGGGGGCGAGGGAGCAGTACTTC	CASSPGGQGAREQYF
-	TRBJ2-3	-	TRBV7-7	TGTGCTAGCAGCTCCGGGGGAAACACAGATACGCAGTATTTT	CASSSGGNTDTQYF
-	TRBJ1-1	TRBD1	TRBV12-3/TRBV12-4	TGTGCCAGCAACCGACAGGGCAACACTGAAGCTTTCTTT	CASNRQGNTEAFF
-	TRBJ2-3	TRBD2	TRBV7-2	TGTGCCACCGCACCATTAGGAGCGGGGGGGCGGGCAGATACGCAGTATTTT	CATAPLGAGGRADTQYF
-	TRBJ1-6	-	TRBV4-3	TGCGCCAGCAGCCAAGAATGGGGCGAGTTCTCGGCCCTCCACTTT	CASSQEWGEFSALHF
few	TRBJ1-2	TRBD1	TRBV7-2	TGTGCCAGCAGTCTGGACAGGGGTATGAATGGCTACACCTTC	CASSLDRGMNGYTF
-	TRBJ1-4	-	TRBV9	TGTGCCAGCAGCGCTGAGGGGGGGCTGTATGAAAAACTGTTTTTT	CASSAEGGLYEKLFF
-	TRBJ2-4	-	TRBV5-1	TGCGCCAGCAGCCGCTCCAGGGGAGAGCAAAACATTCAGTACTTC	CASSRSRGEQNIQYF
-	TRBJ2-5	TRBD2	TRBV4-2	TGTGCCAGCAGCCAAGAGGGACTAGCGTATCAAGAGACCCAGTACTTC	CASSQEGLAYQETQYF
-	TRBJ2-2	-	TRBV7-8	TGTGCCAGCACCCCGGGGGTATCGAACACCGGGGAGCTGTTTTTT	CASTPGVSNTGELFF
-	TRBJ2-1	TRBD1	TRBV15	TGTGCCACCAAGACAGGGAACCCCTACAATGAGCAGTTCTTC	CATKTGNPYNEQFF
-	TRBJ1-4	-	TRBV29-1	TGCAGCCCCCATCGTGGGCCCCATGAAAAACTGTTTTTT	CSPHRGPHEKLFF
-	TRBJ1-1	-	TRBV27	TGTGCCAGCAGTCTATGGGGCTTGAACACTGAAGCTTTCTTT	CASSLWGLNTEAFF
-	TRBJ1-3	TRBD1	TRBV7-2	TGTGCCAGCAGCCCAGACAGGGCCGGGTACACCATATATTTT	CASSPDRAGYTIYF
-	TRBJ1-3	-	TRBV3-1/TRBV3-2	TGTGCCAGCGCTGACAGAGATCGAAACACCATATATTTT	CASADRDRNTIYF
-	TRBJ2-1	TRBD2	TRBV11-3	TGTGCCAGCAGCTTCTCTAGCGGGGGGCCCAATGAGCAGTTCTTC	CASSFSSGGPNEQFF
-	TRBJ2-3	-	TRBV12-1	TGTGCCAGCCACCCTCAGGTAACAGATACGCAGTATTTT	CASHPQVTDTQYF
-	TRBJ2-7	TRBD1	TRBV29-1	TGCAGCGTCGAGGGACAGGGGGCAGGCTACGAGCAGTACTTC	CSVEGQGAGYEQYF
-	TRBJ1-1	-	TRBV27	TGTGCCAGCAGGCTAGGGGGACTGAACACTGAAGCTTTCTTT	CASRLGGLNTEAFF
-	TRBJ1-1	TRBD1	TRBV18	TGTGCCAGCTCACGCAGACAGGGGGCGGAGAACACTGAAGCTTTCTTT	CASSRRQGAENTEAFF
-	TRBJ2-3	-	TRBV7-2	TGTGCCAGCAGCCAAAAAACAGATACGCAGTATTTT	CASSQKTDTQYF
-	TRBJ2-4	-	TRBV5-1	TGCGCCAGCAGCTTGGCCCCTGACTACCAAAACATTCAGTACTTC	CASSLAPDYQNIQYF
-	TRBJ1-2	TRBD1	TRBV7-2	TGTGCCAGCAGCTTAGCGCTCCCAGGGGGCGCGCGAGGCTACACCTTC	CASSLALPGGARGYTF
-	TRBJ1-3	TRBD1	TRBV9	TGTGCCAGCAGCAAACAGGGGAAGAGCTCTGGAAACACCATATATTTT	CASSKQGKSSGNTIYF
-	TRBJ1-2	-	TRBV6-5	TGTGCCAGCAGTTACACTCCCGACACGCCAAGGTATGGCTACACCTTC	CASSYTPDTPRYGYTF
-	TRBJ2-7	TRBD1	TRBV14	TGTGCCAGCAGCCATCGGCCGGGACAGGGAAACTACGAGCAGTACTTC	CASSHRPGQGNYEQYF
-	TRBJ2-2	-	TRBV7-2	TGTGCCAGCAGCTTAGCCCTCGCGAACACCGGGGAGCTGTTTTTT	CASSLALANTGELFF
-	TRBJ1-6	-	TRBV4-1	TGCGCCAGCAGCCTTCGACAGGATGATAATTCACCCCTCCACTTT	CASSLRQDDNSPLHF
-	TRBJ2-5	-	TRBV7-2	TGTGCCAGCAGCTTAGCTATAAGGTCAGGGGGGCGGGCCCAGTACTTC	CASSLAIRSGGRAQYF
-	TRBJ2-3	TRBD2	TRBV6-2/TRBV6-3	TGTGCCAGCAGGCCTCTAGCGGGGGCCTTCACAGATACGCAGTATTTT	CASRPLAGAFTDTQYF